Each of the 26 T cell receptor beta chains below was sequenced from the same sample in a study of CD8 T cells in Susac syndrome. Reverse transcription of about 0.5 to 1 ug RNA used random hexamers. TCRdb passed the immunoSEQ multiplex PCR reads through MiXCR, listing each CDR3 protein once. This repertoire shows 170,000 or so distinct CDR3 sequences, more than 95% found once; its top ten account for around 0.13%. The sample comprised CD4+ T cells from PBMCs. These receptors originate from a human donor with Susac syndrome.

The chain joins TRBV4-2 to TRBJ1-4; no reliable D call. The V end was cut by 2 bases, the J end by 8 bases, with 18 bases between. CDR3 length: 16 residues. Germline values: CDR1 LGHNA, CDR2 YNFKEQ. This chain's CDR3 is CASSQISPDGWEKLFF. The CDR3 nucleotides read TGTGCCAGCAGCCAAATTTCTCCGGACGGATGGGAAAAACTGTTTTTT.

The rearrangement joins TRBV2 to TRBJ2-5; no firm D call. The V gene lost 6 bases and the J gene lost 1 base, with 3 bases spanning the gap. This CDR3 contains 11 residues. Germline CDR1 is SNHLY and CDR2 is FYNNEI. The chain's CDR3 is CASRPQETQYF. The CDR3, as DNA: TGTGCCAGCAGACCCCAAGAGACCCAGTACTTC.

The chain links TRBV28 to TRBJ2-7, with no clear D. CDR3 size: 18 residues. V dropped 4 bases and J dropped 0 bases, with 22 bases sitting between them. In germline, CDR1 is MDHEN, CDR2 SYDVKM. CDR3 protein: CASSSPSLSHLSSYEQYF. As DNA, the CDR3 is TGTGCCAGCAGTTCCCCAAGTTTGAGTCACTTGAGCTCCTACGAGCAGTACTTC.

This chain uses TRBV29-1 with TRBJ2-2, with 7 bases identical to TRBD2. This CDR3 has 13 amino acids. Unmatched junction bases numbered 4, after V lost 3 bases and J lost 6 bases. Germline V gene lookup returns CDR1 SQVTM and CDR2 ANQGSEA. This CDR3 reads CSVERGMAGELFF. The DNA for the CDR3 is TGCAGCGTTGAGCGGGGGATGGCCGGGGAGCTGTTTTTT.

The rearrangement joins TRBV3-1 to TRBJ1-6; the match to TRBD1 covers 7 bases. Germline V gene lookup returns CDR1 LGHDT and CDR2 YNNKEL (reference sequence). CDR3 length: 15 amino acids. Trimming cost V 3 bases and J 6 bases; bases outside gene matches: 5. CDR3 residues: CASSQEGASNSPLHF. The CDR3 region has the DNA TGTGCCAGCAGCCAGGAGGGGGCCAGTAATTCACCCCTCCACTTT.

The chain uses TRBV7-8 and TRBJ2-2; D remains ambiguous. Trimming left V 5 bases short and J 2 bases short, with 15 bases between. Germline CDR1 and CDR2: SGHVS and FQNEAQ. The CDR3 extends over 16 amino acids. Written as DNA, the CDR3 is TGTGCCAGCAGCCCCGCTGTAGAGGTCAACACCGGGGAGCTGTTTTTT. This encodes CASSPAVEVNTGELFF.

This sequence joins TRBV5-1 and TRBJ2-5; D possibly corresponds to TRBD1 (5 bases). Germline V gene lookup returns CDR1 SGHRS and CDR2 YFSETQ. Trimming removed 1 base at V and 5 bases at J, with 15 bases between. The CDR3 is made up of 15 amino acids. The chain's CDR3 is CASSLQSETAETQYF. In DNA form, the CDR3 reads TGCGCCAGCAGCTTGCAGTCAGAGACAGCGGAGACCCAGTACTTC.

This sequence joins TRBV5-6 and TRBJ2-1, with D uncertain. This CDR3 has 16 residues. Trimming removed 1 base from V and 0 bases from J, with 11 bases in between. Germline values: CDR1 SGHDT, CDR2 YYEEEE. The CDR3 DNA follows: TGTGCCAGCAGCTTGCGCAGGCTCCCCTCCTACAATGAGCAGTTCTTC. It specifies CASSLRRLPSYNEQFF.

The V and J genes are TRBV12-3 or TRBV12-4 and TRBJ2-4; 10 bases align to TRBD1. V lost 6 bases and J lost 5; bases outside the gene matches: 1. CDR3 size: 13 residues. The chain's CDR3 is CASRGTGENIQYF. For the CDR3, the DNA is TGTGCCAGCAGGGGGACAGGGGAAAACATTCAGTACTTC.

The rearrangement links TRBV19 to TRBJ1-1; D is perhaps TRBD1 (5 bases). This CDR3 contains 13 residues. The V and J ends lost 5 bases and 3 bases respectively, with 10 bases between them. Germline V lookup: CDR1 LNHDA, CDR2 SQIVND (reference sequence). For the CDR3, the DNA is TGTGCCAGTAGTCGCAAAGGGGACACTGAAGCTTTCTTT. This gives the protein CASSRKGDTEAFF.

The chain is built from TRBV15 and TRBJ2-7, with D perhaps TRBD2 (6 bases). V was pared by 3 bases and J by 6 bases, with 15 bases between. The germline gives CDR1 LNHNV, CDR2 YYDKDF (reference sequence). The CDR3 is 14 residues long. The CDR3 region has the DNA TGTGCCACCAGCAGTGCGGGACCCCCTGGCGAGCAGTACTTC. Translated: CATSSAGPPGEQYF.

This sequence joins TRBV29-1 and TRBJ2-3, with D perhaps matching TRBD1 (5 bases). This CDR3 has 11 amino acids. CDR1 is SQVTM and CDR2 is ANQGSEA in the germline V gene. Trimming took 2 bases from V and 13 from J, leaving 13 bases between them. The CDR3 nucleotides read TGCAGCGTTGAACCCACGCTACAGGAGTATTTT. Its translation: CSVEPTLQEYF.

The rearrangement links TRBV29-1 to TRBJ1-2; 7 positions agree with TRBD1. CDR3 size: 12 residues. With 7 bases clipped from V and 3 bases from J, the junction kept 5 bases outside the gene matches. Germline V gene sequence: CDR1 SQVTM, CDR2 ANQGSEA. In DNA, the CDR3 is TGCAGCGGACAGGGTTTGGACTATGGCTACACCTTC. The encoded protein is CSGQGLDYGYTF.

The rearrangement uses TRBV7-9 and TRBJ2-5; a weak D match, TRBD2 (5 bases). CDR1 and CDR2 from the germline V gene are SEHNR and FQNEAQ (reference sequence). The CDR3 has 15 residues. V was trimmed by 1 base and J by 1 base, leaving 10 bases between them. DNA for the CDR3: TGTGCCAGCAGCTTAGGAAGCGGAACCCAAGAGACCCAGTACTTC. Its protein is CASSLGSGTQETQYF.

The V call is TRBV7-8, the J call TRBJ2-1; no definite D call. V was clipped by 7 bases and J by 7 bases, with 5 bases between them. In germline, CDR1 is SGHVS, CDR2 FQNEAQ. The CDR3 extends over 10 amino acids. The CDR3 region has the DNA TGTGCCAGCACCCCGAATGAGCAGTTCTTC. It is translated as CASTPNEQFF.

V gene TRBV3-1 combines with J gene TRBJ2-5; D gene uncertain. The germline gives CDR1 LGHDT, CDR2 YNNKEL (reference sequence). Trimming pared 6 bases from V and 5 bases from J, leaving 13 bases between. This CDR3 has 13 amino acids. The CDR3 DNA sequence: TGTGCCAGCAGTTCCACAGATCCGGAGACCCAGTACTTC. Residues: CASSSTDPETQYF.

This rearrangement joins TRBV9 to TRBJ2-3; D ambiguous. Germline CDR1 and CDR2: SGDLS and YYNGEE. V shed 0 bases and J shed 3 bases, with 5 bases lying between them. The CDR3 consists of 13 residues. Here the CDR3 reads CASSVAETDTQYF. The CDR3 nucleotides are TGTGCCAGCAGCGTAGCGGAAACAGATACGCAGTATTTT.

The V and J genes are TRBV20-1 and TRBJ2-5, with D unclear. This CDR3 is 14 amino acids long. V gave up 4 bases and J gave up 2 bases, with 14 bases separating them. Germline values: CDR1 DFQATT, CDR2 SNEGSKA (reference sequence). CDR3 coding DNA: TGCAGTGCTAAGGTCCACATTGGACAAGAGACCCAGTACTTC. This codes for CSAKVHIGQETQYF.

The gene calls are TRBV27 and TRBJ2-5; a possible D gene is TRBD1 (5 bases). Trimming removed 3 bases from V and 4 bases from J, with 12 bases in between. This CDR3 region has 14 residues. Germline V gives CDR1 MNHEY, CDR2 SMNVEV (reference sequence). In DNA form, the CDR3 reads TGTGCCAGCAGTTTGTTATATGGGGCAGAGACCCAGTACTTC. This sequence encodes CASSLLYGAETQYF.

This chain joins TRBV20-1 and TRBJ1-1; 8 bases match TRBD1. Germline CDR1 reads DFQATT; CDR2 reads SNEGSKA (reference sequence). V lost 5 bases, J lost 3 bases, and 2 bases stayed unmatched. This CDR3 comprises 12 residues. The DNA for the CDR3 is TGCAGTGCTGCACAGGGGGACACTGAAGCTTTCTTT. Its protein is CSAAQGDTEAFF.

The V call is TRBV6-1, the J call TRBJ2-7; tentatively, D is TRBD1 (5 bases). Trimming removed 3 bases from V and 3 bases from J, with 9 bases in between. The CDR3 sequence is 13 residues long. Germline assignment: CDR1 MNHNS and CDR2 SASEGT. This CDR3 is CASSDRGNYEQYF. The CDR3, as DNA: TGTGCCAGCAGTGATAGGGGAAACTACGAGCAGTACTTC.

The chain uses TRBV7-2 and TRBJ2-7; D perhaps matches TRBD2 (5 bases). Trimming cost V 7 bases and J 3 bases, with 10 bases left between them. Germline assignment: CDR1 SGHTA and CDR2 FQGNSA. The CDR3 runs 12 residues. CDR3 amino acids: CASNRGGYEQYV. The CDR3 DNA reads TGTGCCAGCAACCGAGGAGGCTACGAGCAGTACGTC.

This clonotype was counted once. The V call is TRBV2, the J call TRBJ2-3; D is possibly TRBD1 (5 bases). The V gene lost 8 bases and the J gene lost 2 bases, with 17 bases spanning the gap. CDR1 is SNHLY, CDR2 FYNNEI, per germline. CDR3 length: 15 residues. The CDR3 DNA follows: TGTGCCAGCGACCGCGACAGAAGATTCACAGATACGCAGTATTTT. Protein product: CASDRDRRFTDTQYF. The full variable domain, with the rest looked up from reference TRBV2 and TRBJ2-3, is EPEVTQTPSHQVTQMGQEVILRCVPISNHLYFYWYRQILGQKVEFLVSFYNNEISEKSEIFDDQFSVERPDGSNFTLKIRSTKLEDSAMYFCASDRDRRFTDTQYFGPGTRLTVL.

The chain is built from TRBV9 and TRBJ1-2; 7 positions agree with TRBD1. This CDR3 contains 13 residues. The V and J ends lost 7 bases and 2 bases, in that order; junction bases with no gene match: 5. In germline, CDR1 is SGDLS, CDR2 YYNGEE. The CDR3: CASSEGQNYGYTF. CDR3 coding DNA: TGTGCCAGCTCCGAGGGACAGAACTATGGCTACACCTTC.

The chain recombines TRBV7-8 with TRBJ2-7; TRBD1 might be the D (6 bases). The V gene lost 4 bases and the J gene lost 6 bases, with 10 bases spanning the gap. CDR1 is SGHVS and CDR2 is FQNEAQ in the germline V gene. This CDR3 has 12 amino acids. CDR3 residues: CASSSQGSEQYV. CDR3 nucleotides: TGTGCCAGCAGCTCACAGGGAAGCGAGCAGTACGTC.

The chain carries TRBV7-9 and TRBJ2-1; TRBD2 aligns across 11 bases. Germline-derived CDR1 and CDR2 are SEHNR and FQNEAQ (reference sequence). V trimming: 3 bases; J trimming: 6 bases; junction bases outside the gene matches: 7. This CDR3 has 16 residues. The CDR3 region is CASSLGLAGGRNEQFF. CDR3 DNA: TGTGCCAGCAGCTTGGGCCTAGCGGGGGGTCGCAATGAGCAGTTCTTC. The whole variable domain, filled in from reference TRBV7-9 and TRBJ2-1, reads DTGVSQNPRHKITKRGQNVTFRCDPISEHNRLYWYRQTLGQGPEFLTYFQNEAQLEKSRLLSDRFSAERPKGSFSTLEIQRTEQGDSAMYLCASSLGLAGGRNEQFFGPGTRLTVL.